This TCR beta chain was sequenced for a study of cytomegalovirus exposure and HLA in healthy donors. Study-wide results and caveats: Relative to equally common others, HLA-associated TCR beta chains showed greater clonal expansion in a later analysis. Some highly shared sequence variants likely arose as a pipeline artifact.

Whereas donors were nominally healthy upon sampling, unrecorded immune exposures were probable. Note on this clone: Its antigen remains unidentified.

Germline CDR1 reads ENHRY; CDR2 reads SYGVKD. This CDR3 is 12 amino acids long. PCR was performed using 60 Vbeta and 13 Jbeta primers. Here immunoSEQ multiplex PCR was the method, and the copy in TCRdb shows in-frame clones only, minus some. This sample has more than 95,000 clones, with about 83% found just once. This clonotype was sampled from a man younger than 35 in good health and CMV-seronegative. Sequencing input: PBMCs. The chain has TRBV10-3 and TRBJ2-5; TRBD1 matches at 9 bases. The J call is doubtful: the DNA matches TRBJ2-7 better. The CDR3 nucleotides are TGTGCCACCGGGACAGGGATCTACGAGCAGTACTTC. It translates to CATGTGIYEQYF.